This TCR beta chain originates from a study of blood T cell repertoires in COVID-19. Study as a whole: Acute and convalescent COVID-19 specimens originated in the United States, Italy and Spain. Nucleic acid was either cDNA or gDNA, and it came from T cells, B-cell-depleted T cells, or PBMCs.

Source study methods: Reference gene primer amplification in the assay estimated nucleated cell counts. Assay: immunoSEQ multiplex PCR; the TCRdb copy retains only in-frame clones and omits some. The DNA gave D and trimming, while V, J and clone size come from that table. This sample carries roughly 100,000 clones, around 90% of them seen once, and the ten largest clones take 1.5% to 2.5%. In Seattle, patients joined the study during active infection and were tracked longitudinally. V lost 2 bases and J 1 base, leaving 9 bases between the germline ends. The germline CDR1 and CDR2 sequences are SGHRS and YFSETQ. The CDR3 spans 14 residues.

The gene calls are TRBV5-1 and TRBJ1-1; D unresolved. This clonotype originated in a woman between 45 and 65 years old with COVID-19, enrolled during active disease. Sequenced: peripheral blood. The CDR3 DNA reads TGCGCCAGCAGCTTAACGGGGTCGAACACTGAAGCTTTCTTT. It is translated as CASSLTGSNTEAFF.